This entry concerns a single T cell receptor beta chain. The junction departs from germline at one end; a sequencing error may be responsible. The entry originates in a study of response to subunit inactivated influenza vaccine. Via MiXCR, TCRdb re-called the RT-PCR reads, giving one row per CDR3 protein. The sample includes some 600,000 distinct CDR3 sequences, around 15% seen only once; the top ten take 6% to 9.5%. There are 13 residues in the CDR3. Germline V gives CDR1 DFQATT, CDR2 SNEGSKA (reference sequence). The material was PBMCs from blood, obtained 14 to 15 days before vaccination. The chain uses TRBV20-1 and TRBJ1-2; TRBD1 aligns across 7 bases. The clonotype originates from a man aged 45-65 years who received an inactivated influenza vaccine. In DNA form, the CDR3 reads TGCAGTGCTCGAAAACATGGACAGGAGTCTATCTTCTTC. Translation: CSARKHGQESIFF.